Only a few counts were recorded for the clone carrying this TCR beta chain. The CDR3 covers 14 residues. After removal of 3 bases from V and 5 bases from J, the junction contained 7 bases not matched to a gene. CDR1 DFQATT and CDR2 SNEGSKA come from the germline V gene (reference sequence). The data originate from a study of blood T cell repertoires in COVID-19. Study in general: Donors in the United States, Italy and Spain gave samples during acute or convalescent COVID-19. From T cells, B-cell-depleted T cells, or PBMCs came the material, which was cDNA or gDNA.

Authors' analysis steps: Amplification of reference gene primers was used by the study to estimate nucleated cell counts. Sequencing was performed with immunoSEQ multiplex PCR; in TCRdb, only in-frame clones are kept and a portion is missing. V and J calls and clone size are given by that table; D and trimming were obtained from the DNA. The sample records almost 55,000 clones, under 90% being singletons. This clonotype was obtained from a man in his fifties or sixties with acute or convalescent COVID-19. V is TRBV20-1 and J is TRBJ2-5; 9 bases line up with TRBD2. The sample comprised peripheral blood. In DNA, the CDR3 is TGCAGTGCTAGTCCTGGCGGGGGGGTGGAGACCCAGTACTTC. It specifies CSASPGGGVETQYF.